The 26 T cell receptor beta chains below were found in one sample sequenced in a study of lymphopenia after photon versus proton radiotherapy. Sequencing used immunoSEQ multiplex PCR; TCRdb keeps in-frame clones, though not all of them. The sample lists 68,000 or so clones; around 90% were seen once. This material consisted of peripheral blood, taken from a patient treated with photon-based radiotherapy. These TCRs come from a woman aged 70-85 years with pancreatic cancer.

This clone is a singleton in its sample. The chain has TRBV7-3 and TRBJ2-1, with TRBD2 matching 9 bases. Germline V gene data show CDR1 as SGHTA and CDR2 as FQGTGA. The CDR3 loop spans 15 amino acids. After removal of 5 bases from V and 5 bases from J, the junction contained 7 bases not matched to a gene. CDR3 sequence (DNA): TGTGCCAGCAGCCCTAGCGGGGCCAGGGACAATGAGCAGTTCTTC. Translating it yields CASSPSGARDNEQFF.

The chain couples TRBV6-6 to TRBJ2-7; D perhaps matches TRBD1 (6 bases). CDR3 length: 14 amino acids. The germline CDR1 and CDR2 sequences are MNHNY and SVGAGI (reference sequence). V lost 7 bases to trimming and J lost 0 bases, with 13 bases between them. The CDR3 is CASNSGTSSYEQYF. Here the CDR3 DNA reads TGTGCCAGCAATTCCGGGACATCCTCCTACGAGCAGTACTTC.

The CDR3 DNA reads as TGTGCCAGCAGCTATACCGGGACTAGCGGGAGTCCCGAGCAGTTCTTC. It yields the protein CASSYTGTSGSPEQFF. This sequence joins TRBV9 and TRBJ2-1; 14 positions agree with TRBD2. The CDR3 is 16 amino acids. Losses at the gene ends were 4 bases for V and 10 bases for J; bases not matched to a gene: 10. The germline V gene has CDR1 SGDLS and CDR2 YYNGEE.

This clone was seen just once. The V and J genes are TRBV4-2 and TRBJ1-2; D not certain. The V end was cut by 0 bases, the J end by 8 bases, with 10 bases between. Germline loops: CDR1 LGHNA, CDR2 YNFKEQ. The CDR3 consists of 13 residues. The CDR3: CASSQEGKDGYTF. The CDR3 DNA reads TGTGCCAGCAGCCAAGAAGGAAAAGACGGCTACACCTTC.

This rearrangement joins TRBV28 to TRBJ1-1; 8 nucleotides align to TRBD1. V shed 4 bases and J 7 bases; nucleotides not matched to a gene: 5. Per germline, CDR1 MDHEN and CDR2 SYDVKM. CDR3 length: 13 amino acids. The CDR3 sequence: CASSSGQGSEAFF. The CDR3 DNA is TGTGCCAGCAGTTCCGGACAGGGCAGTGAAGCTTTCTTT.

V is TRBV5-1 and J is TRBJ2-5; D is undetermined. The length of the CDR3 is 14 residues. V lost 2 bases and J 0 bases, leaving 8 bases between the germline ends. In germline, CDR1 is SGHRS, CDR2 YFSETQ. CDR3 in DNA: TGCGCCAGCAGCTTCGACGCCTACCAAGAGACCCAGTACTTC. Translated: CASSFDAYQETQYF.

Here the CDR3 DNA reads TGTGCCAGCAGCCTGGGGGATCAGCCCCAGCATTTT. This codes for CASSLGDQPQHF. The rearrangement links TRBV9 to TRBJ1-5; a weak D match, TRBD1 (5 bases). Deletions cut 4 bases from V and 5 bases from J, with 7 bases between. The CDR3 spans 12 residues. The germline V gene encodes CDR1 SGDLS and CDR2 YYNGEE.

V and J are TRBV6-5 and TRBJ2-7, with D possibly being TRBD1 (6 bases). V was shortened by 1 base and J by 1 base, with 8 bases between the two germline ends. There are 14 residues in the CDR3. Per the germline V gene, CDR1 is MNHEY and CDR2 is SVGAGI. The CDR3 DNA follows: TGTGCCAGCAGTTACTTAGGACAGTCCTACGAGCAGTACTTC. This sequence encodes CASSYLGQSYEQYF.

This clone was seen only once. The chain employs TRBV6-5 and TRBJ2-4, with 7 bases aligning to TRBD2. Unmatched junction bases numbered 12, after V lost 6 bases and J lost 16 bases. This CDR3 spans 12 amino acids. In germline, CDR1 is MNHEY, CDR2 SVGAGI. This CDR3 reads CASRNSRTRNYF. CDR3 in DNA: TGTGCCAGCAGGAATTCAAGGACTAGGAACTACTTC.

The chain carries TRBV9 and TRBJ2-1, with 9 bases aligning to TRBD2. Trimming removed 3 bases from V and 3 bases from J; junction bases left unmatched: 7. This CDR3 spans 16 amino acids. CDR1 is SGDLS, CDR2 YYNGEE, per germline. The CDR3 sequence is CASSASAGGGYNEQFF. Written as DNA, the CDR3 is TGTGCCAGCAGCGCTTCGGCGGGAGGGGGCTACAATGAGCAGTTCTTC. The full variable domain, its missing parts supplied by reference TRBV9 and TRBJ2-1, is DSGVTQTPKHLITATGQRVTLRCSPRSGDLSVYWYQQSLDQGLQFLIQYYNGEERAKGNILERFSAQQFPDLHSELNLSSLELGDSALYFCASSASAGGGYNEQFFGPGTRLTVL.

The rearrangement uses TRBV12-5 and TRBJ2-2; 11 bases are a match to TRBD1. From germline, CDR1 is LGHNT and CDR2 FRNRAP. The CDR3 is 19 residues long. The junction had 8 bases not matched to a gene; V was cut back by 2 bases and J by 0 bases. The CDR3 region is CASGLWDRGSSSNTGELFF. In nucleotides, the CDR3 is TGTGCTAGTGGTTTGTGGGACAGGGGGAGCTCCTCGAACACCGGGGAGCTGTTTTTT.

The chain uses TRBV19 and TRBJ2-5; 7 bases fit TRBD1. CDR1 LNHDA and CDR2 SQIVND come from the germline V gene (reference sequence). The J segment lost 5 bases and the V segment lost 5 bases, leaving 11 bases of the junction unmatched. This CDR3 has 15 amino acids. The chain's CDR3 is CASSYSTGPGETQYF. CDR3 nucleotide sequence: TGTGCCAGTAGTTACTCGACAGGGCCTGGCGAGACCCAGTACTTC.

V usage is TRBV27 and J usage is TRBJ1-1; maybe TRBD1 (5 bases). V dropped 5 bases and J dropped 4 bases, with 17 bases sitting between them. Per the germline V gene, CDR1 is MNHEY and CDR2 is SMNVEV (reference sequence). The CDR3 totals 15 residues. CDR3 sequence: CASSPYNGGTTEAFF. The CDR3 DNA follows: TGTGCCAGCAGTCCATACAATGGGGGGACCACTGAAGCTTTCTTT.

J is TRBJ2-1 and V is TRBV28; TRBD2 matches at 10 bases. V lost 7 bases and J lost 3; bases outside the gene matches: 6. The CDR3 length is 15 residues. Germline loops: CDR1 MDHEN, CDR2 SYDVKM. The CDR3 DNA sequence: TGTGCCAGCACCCTAGCGGGAGCGGTCTACAATGAGCAGTTCTTC. Translation: CASTLAGAVYNEQFF.

This chain connects TRBV7-9 to TRBJ1-4; TRBD1 aligns across 8 bases. J lost 4 bases, V lost 5 bases, and 3 bases had no gene match. Germline values: CDR1 SEHNR, CDR2 FQNEAQ (reference sequence). The CDR3 runs 14 residues. The CDR3 reads CASSPDRGNEKLFF. The CDR3 nucleotides read TGTGCCAGCAGCCCCGACAGGGGTAATGAAAAACTGTTTTTT.

The rearrangement links TRBV19 to TRBJ2-7; 8 nucleotides line up with TRBD1. CDR1 is LNHDA, CDR2 SQIVND, per germline (reference sequence). The V and J ends lost 6 bases and 2 bases, in that order; junction bases with no gene match: 6. The CDR3 contains 14 residues. The CDR3 nucleotides read TGTGCCAGTAGAAAGACAGGGGTGGCCTACGAGCAGTACTTC. It encodes CASRKTGVAYEQYF. Combining the CDR3 with reference TRBV19 and TRBJ2-7 gives the whole variable domain DGGITQSPKYLFRKEGQNVTLSCEQNLNHDAMYWYRQDPGQGLRLIYYSQIVNDFQKGDIAEGYSVSREKKESFPLTVTSAQKNPTAFYLCASRKTGVAYEQYFGPGTRLTVT.

V is TRBV4-2 and J is TRBJ2-1; maybe TRBD2 (5 bases). Looked up from germline, CDR1 is LGHNA and CDR2 is YNFKEQ. The CDR3 spans 14 residues. Trimming removed 3 bases at V and 3 bases at J, with 9 bases between. This chain's CDR3 is CASSHERDYNEQFF. CDR3 nucleotide sequence: TGTGCCAGCAGCCATGAACGGGACTACAATGAGCAGTTCTTC.

This clone appeared a single time. The chain uses TRBV14 and TRBJ1-4; D is unclear. Germline V CDR1 and CDR2: SGHDN, FVKESK. This CDR3 has 15 residues. With 2 bases removed from V and 3 bases from J, the gap between germline ends came to 10 bases. CDR3 in DNA: TGTGCCAGCAGCCAAATGCTAGGGTCTAATGAAAAACTGTTTTTT. It translates to CASSQMLGSNEKLFF.

V and J are TRBV4-3 and TRBJ2-1; 8 nucleotides match TRBD2. The V gene's germline CDR1 is LGHNA and CDR2 YSLEER. The CDR3 has 15 amino acids. The V gene end was trimmed by 2 bases and the J gene end by 1 base; junction bases not matched to a gene: 1. CDR3 bases: TGCGCCAGCAGCCAACGACTAGCGTCCTACAATGAGCAGTTCTTC. This gives the protein CASSQRLASYNEQFF.

This chain uses TRBV5-4 with TRBJ2-7; tentatively, D is TRBD2 (6 bases). This CDR3 comprises 14 residues. CDR1 is SGHNT, CDR2 YYREEE, per germline (reference sequence). V was pared by 0 bases and J by 3 bases, with 10 bases between. The CDR3: CASSLGLEGYEQYF. The DNA of the CDR3 is TGTGCCAGCAGCTTGGGACTGGAGGGCTACGAGCAGTACTTC.

The count of this clone is one. The chain has TRBV4-2 and TRBJ2-1; TRBD2 might be the D (6 bases). Germline CDR1 and CDR2: LGHNA and YNFKEQ. The CDR3 contains 16 residues. V lost 1 base and J 0 bases, leaving 10 bases between the germline ends. The CDR3 loop reads CASSQGDWTSYNEQFF. The DNA of the CDR3 is TGTGCCAGCAGCCAAGGGGACTGGACCTCCTACAATGAGCAGTTCTTC.

This sequence joins TRBV5-8 and TRBJ2-1; D gene ambiguous. The CDR3 contains 12 residues. The V end was cut by 1 base, the J end by 7 bases, with 6 bases between. Looked up from germline, CDR1 is SGHTS and CDR2 is YDEGEE. CDR3 sequence reads: CASSLRRNEQFF. In DNA, the CDR3 is TGTGCCAGCAGCTTGCGTAGGAATGAGCAGTTCTTC.

The chain couples TRBV11-2 to TRBJ2-2, with 7 bases that match TRBD2. This CDR3 region has 15 residues. V shed 6 bases and J 4 bases; nucleotides not matched to a gene: 8. Per germline, CDR1 SGHAT and CDR2 FQNNGV. The CDR3 is CASSYTAGVTGELFF. In DNA, the CDR3 is TGTGCCAGCAGTTATACGGCGGGGGTCACCGGGGAGCTGTTTTTT.

The CDR3 sequence: CSVGSAGASEQYF. DNA for the CDR3: TGCAGCGTGGGGTCAGCGGGAGCTAGCGAGCAGTACTTC. The chain has TRBV29-1 and TRBJ2-7; 8 bases match TRBD2. This CDR3 has 13 residues. Per the germline V gene, CDR1 is SQVTM and CDR2 is ANQGSEA. V shed 6 bases and J 6 bases; nucleotides not matched to a gene: 10.

This sequence joins TRBV7-2 and TRBJ2-2, with 13 bases identical to TRBD2. The CDR3 runs 17 residues. Trimming cost V 1 base and J 2 bases; bases outside gene matches: 1. Per germline, CDR1 SGHTA and CDR2 FQGNSA. The CDR3 reads CASSLVGLAGNTGELFF. The DNA for the CDR3 is TGTGCCAGCAGCTTAGTGGGACTAGCGGGAAACACCGGGGAGCTGTTTTTT.

The chain couples TRBV7-9 to TRBJ1-2, with D possibly TRBD1 on 6 matching bases. CDR1 is SEHNR, CDR2 FQNEAQ, per germline (reference sequence). CDR3 size: 12 residues. V was trimmed by 1 base and J by 10 bases, leaving 10 bases between them. DNA of the CDR3: TGTGCCAGCAGCTTAGGAGGACAGCTCTACACCTTC. This gives the protein CASSLGGQLYTF.